One and the same sample provided the 16 T cell receptor beta chains below, sequenced in a study of regulatory T cells in long-lasting Graves disease. With iRepertoire HTBI primers and Arm-PCR of CDR3 regions, TCR beta libraries were built. A single record per CDR3 protein comes from TCRdb applying MiXCR to the multiplex PCR reads. This sample has hundreds of thousands of distinct CDR3 sequences, with around 12% found just once. The time point is: newly diagnosed GD, antithyroid drugs for less than 3 months. The TCR library was made from RNA extracted from PBMCs. These data were also filed under a second study, of T cells in Graves' hyperthyroidism and ophthalmopathy.

Source: peripheral blood mononuclear cells (PBMCs), taken at new diagnosis, from a patient treated with antithyroid drugs. Receptor source: a woman in her 30s with Graves disease.

This clonotype was counted many times. The chain uses TRBV30 and TRBJ2-7; no clear D. Trimming left V 5 bases short and J 3 bases short, with 17 bases between. This CDR3 is 14 amino acids long. Looked up from germline, CDR1 is GTSNPN and CDR2 is SVGIG (reference sequence). This chain's CDR3 is CAWYLSGFYYEQYF. The DNA for the CDR3 is TGTGCCTGGTACCTTTCCGGGTTTTACTACGAGCAGTACTTC.

In this sample, this clonotype turned up many times. The gene calls are TRBV28 and TRBJ2-1; D gene uncertain. V was cut by 6 bases and J by 6 bases, with 18 bases left in between. This CDR3 is built from 15 residues. The germline V gene encodes CDR1 MDHEN and CDR2 SYDVKM. The CDR3 sequence is CASSLFMTRTNEQFF. CDR3 in DNA: TGTGCCAGCAGCCTGTTCATGACCCGGACCAATGAGCAGTTCTTC. The full variable domain, completed using reference TRBV28 and TRBJ2-1, is DVKVTQSSRYLVKRTGEKVFLECVQDMDHENMFWYRQDPGLGLRLIYFSYDVKMKEKGDIPEGYSVSREKKERFSLILESASTNQTSMYLCASSLFMTRTNEQFFGPGTRLTVL.

The chain combines TRBV30 with TRBJ2-7, with no clear D. V was trimmed by 3 bases and J by 9 bases, leaving 18 bases between them. The CDR3 totals 13 residues. Germline CDR1 reads GTSNPN; CDR2 reads SVGIG (reference sequence). The CDR3 DNA reads as TGTGCCTGGAGCCCCGAGGCAGCCGAACGGCAGTACTTC. Its protein is CAWSPEAAERQYF.

This clonotype was found many times. The chain is built from TRBV27 and TRBJ2-5, with D perhaps TRBD1 (8 bases). Germline assignment: CDR1 MNHEY and CDR2 SMNVEV (reference sequence). CDR3 length: 16 residues. The V end was cut by 6 bases, the J end by 6 bases, with 23 bases between. CDR3 in amino acids: CASSWQGQGGRKTQYF. The CDR3 DNA follows: TGTGCCAGCAGCTGGCAAGGACAGGGAGGGAGAAAGACCCAGTACTTC.

V and J are TRBV19 and TRBJ2-3, with D uncertain. Deletions cut 8 bases from V and 2 bases from J, with 14 bases between. The CDR3 loop spans 14 amino acids. CDR1 LNHDA and CDR2 SQIVND come from the germline V gene (reference sequence). The CDR3 reads CASGRYPFTDTQYF. The CDR3 DNA follows: TGTGCCAGTGGCAGGTACCCCTTCACAGATACGCAGTATTTT.

This chain uses TRBV30 with TRBJ1-1; D might be TRBD1 (6 bases). The ends were cut back, 3 bases at V and 1 base at J, with 9 bases in the middle. CDR1 is GTSNPN, CDR2 SVGIG, per germline (reference sequence). The CDR3 sequence is 13 residues long. CDR3 sequence reads: CAWRRTANTEAFF. The CDR3 coding sequence is TGTGCCTGGAGACGGACAGCGAACACTGAAGCTTTCTTT. The full variable domain, rest sourced from reference TRBV30 and TRBJ1-1, is SQTIHQWPATLVQPVGSPLSLECTVEGTSNPNLYWYRQAAGRGLQLLFYSVGIGQISSEVPQNLSASRPQDRQFILSSKKLLLSDSGFYLCAWRRTANTEAFFGQGTRLTVV.

This clonotype was seen many times. The genes are TRBV5-1 and TRBJ1-1; 12 bases are a match to TRBD1. The germline gives CDR1 SGHRS, CDR2 YFSETQ. The CDR3 contains 16 residues. V gave up 5 bases and J gave up 3 bases; unmatched junction bases: 8. CDR3 loop: CASRRGQGAGDTEAFF. Here the CDR3 DNA reads TGCGCCAGCAGGAGGGGACAGGGGGCCGGGGACACTGAAGCTTTCTTT.

The sample holds a few counts of this clonotype. The chain combines TRBV14 with TRBJ1-2, with 8 bases matching TRBD1. The CDR3 contains 16 residues. J gave up 2 bases and V 1 base, and 6 bases lay outside the gene matches. The germline gives CDR1 SGHDN, CDR2 FVKESK. This chain's CDR3 is CASSQAAGGANYGYTF. DNA for the CDR3: TGTGCCAGCAGCCAAGCGGCAGGGGGCGCGAACTATGGCTACACCTTC. Full variable domain (remainder filled in from reference TRBV14 and TRBJ1-2): EAGVTQFPSHSVIEKGQTVTLRCDPISGHDNLYWYRRVMGKEIKFLLHFVKESKQDESGMPNNRFLAERTGGTYSTLKVQPAELEDSGVYFCASSQAAGGANYGYTFGSGTRLTVV.

This clonotype was observed a few times. J is TRBJ2-1 and V is TRBV30; TRBD2 matches 10 bases. The V gene's germline CDR1 is GTSNPN and CDR2 SVGIG (reference sequence). This CDR3 has 16 amino acids. Losses at the gene ends were 0 bases for V and 7 bases for J; bases not matched to a gene: 9. The CDR3 region is CAWSVRASGSPNEQFF. The CDR3 nucleotides read TGTGCCTGGAGTGTACGGGCTAGCGGGAGTCCGAATGAGCAGTTCTTC.

This clonotype has just a few counts. The chain uses TRBV28 and TRBJ2-2; 9 nucleotides line up with TRBD1. CDR3 length: 23 residues. J lost 4 bases, V lost 4 bases, and 28 bases had no gene match. CDR1 is MDHEN, CDR2 SYDVKM, per germline. The CDR3 here is CASSSPYEPGTGNKKGTTGELFF. The CDR3 DNA reads as TGTGCCAGCAGTTCCCCCTATGAACCCGGGACAGGGAATAAAAAGGGGACCACCGGGGAGCTGTTTTTT.

CDR3: CASSASAQETQYF. CDR3 in DNA: TGTGCCAGCAGTGCTAGCGCCCAAGAGACCCAGTACTTC. The genes are TRBV12-3 or TRBV12-4 and TRBJ2-5; TRBD2 is a possible D gene (6 bases). This CDR3 has 13 amino acids. V lost 5 bases, J lost 1 base, and 8 bases lay in between.

This clonotype was detected many times. This chain uses TRBV12-3 or TRBV12-4 with TRBJ1-2, with TRBD1 matching 7 bases. V gave up 6 bases and J gave up 1 base; unmatched junction bases: 5. The CDR3 length is 14 residues. The CDR3, as DNA: TGTGCCAGCAGGAAACAGGGGAGTAACTATGGCTACACCTTC. Encoded protein: CASRKQGSNYGYTF.

The sample holds a few counts of this clonotype. The chain has TRBV19 and TRBJ2-1; D gene uncertain. The CDR3 totals 14 residues. Germline-derived CDR1 and CDR2 are LNHDA and SQIVND (reference sequence). Trimming left V 0 bases short and J 4 bases short, with 7 bases between. CDR3 residues: CASSIDQEYNEQFF. The CDR3 DNA reads as TGTGCCAGTAGTATAGACCAAGAGTACAATGAGCAGTTCTTC.

This clonotype was counted at least ten times. The rearrangement uses TRBV14 and TRBJ2-3; possible D gene TRBD2, 6 bases. This CDR3 is built from 15 residues. The germline gives CDR1 SGHDN, CDR2 FVKESK. V lost 1 base to trimming and J lost 0 bases, with 8 bases between them. The CDR3 spells CASSQGGTSTDTQYF. The CDR3 DNA reads as TGTGCCAGCAGCCAAGGCGGGACGAGCACAGATACGCAGTATTTT.

This clonotype was counted only a few times. The V and J genes are TRBV20-1 and TRBJ2-7; 7 nucleotides match TRBD1. Germline trimming cut 5 bases from V and 6 bases from J; bases unmatched to any gene: 16. CDR1 and CDR2 from the germline V gene are DFQATT and SNEGSKA (reference sequence). The CDR3 spans 15 residues. The CDR3 is CSARQGEPGKSEQYF. In nucleotides, the CDR3 is TGCAGTGCTCGGCAGGGGGAACCTGGGAAGTCCGAGCAGTACTTC.

This clonotype was picked up a small number of times. The chain combines TRBV4-1 with TRBJ2-3; 9 positions match TRBD2. Germline V gene lookup returns CDR1 MGHRA and CDR2 YSYEKL. This CDR3 has 18 residues. V lost 4 bases to trimming and J lost 2 bases; unmatched junction nucleotides: 13. Here the CDR3 DNA reads TGCGCCAGCAGCCTGCGGGGGGGGGAGGTTGGGTTCACAGATACGCAGTATTTT. Its protein product is CASSLRGGEVGFTDTQYF.